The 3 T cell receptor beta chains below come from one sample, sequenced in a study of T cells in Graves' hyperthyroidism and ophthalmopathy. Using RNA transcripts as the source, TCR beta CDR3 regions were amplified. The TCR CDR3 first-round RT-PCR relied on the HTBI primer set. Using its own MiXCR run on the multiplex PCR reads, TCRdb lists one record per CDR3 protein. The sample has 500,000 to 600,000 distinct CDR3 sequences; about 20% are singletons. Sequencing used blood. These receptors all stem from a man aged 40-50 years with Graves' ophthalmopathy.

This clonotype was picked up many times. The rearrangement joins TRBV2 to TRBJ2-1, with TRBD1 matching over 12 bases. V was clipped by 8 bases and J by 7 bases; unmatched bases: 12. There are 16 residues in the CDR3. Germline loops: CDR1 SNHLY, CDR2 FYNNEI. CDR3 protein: CASPRRGQGARNEQFF. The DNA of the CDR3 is TGTGCCAGCCCCCGGCGGGGACAGGGGGCGCGGAATGAGCAGTTCTTC. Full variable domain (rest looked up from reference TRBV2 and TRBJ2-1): EPEVTQTPSHQVTQMGQEVILRCVPISNHLYFYWYRQILGQKVEFLVSFYNNEISEKSEIFDDQFSVERPDGSNFTLKIRSTKLEDSAMYFCASPRRGQGARNEQFFGPGTRLTVL.

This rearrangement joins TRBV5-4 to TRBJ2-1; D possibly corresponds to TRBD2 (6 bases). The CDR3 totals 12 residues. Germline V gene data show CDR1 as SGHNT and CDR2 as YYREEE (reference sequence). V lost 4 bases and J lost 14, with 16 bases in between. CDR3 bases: TGTGCCAGCAGCCATGTGGGGGACTTAAAGTTCTTC. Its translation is CASSHVGDLKFF. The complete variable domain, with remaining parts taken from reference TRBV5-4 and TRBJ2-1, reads ETGVTQSPTHLIKTRGQQVTLRCSSQSGHNTVSWYQQALGQGPQFIFQYYREEENGRGNFPPRFSGLQFPNYSSELNVNALELDDSALYLCASSHVGDLKFFGPGTRLTVL.

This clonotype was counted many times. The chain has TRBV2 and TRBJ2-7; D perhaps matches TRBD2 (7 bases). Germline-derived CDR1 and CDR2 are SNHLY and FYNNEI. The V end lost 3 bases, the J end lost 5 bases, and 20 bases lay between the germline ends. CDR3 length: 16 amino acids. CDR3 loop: CASSDGRAGEVHEQYF. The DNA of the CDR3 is TGTGCCAGCAGTGATGGGAGGGCAGGGGAAGTGCACGAGCAGTACTTC.